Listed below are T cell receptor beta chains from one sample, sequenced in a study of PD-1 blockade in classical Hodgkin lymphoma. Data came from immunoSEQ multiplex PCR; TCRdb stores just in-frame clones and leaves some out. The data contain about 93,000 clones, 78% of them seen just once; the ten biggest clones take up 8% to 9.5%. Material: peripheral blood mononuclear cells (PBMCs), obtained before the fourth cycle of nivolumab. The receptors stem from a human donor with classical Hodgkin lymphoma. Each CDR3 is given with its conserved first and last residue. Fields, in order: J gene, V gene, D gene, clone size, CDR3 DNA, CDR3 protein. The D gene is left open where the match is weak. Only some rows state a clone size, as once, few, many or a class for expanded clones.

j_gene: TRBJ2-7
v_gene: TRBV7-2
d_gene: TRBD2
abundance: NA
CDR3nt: TGTGCCAGCAGCTATAGCGGGGGGTTCGAGCAGTACTTC
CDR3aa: CASSYSGGFEQYF

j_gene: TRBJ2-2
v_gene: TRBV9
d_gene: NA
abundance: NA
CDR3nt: TGTGCCAGCAGCGTAGAGGCAGGGACCACCGGGGAGCTGTTTTTT
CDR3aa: CASSVEAGTTGELFF

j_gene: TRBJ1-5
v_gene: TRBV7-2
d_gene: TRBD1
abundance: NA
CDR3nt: TGTGCCAGCAGCCGACAGGGGGCGGATCAGCCCCAGCATTTT
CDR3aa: CASSRQGADQPQHF

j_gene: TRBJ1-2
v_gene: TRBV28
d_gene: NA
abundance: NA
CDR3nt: TGTGCCAGCAGTTTAGGGGACTATGGCTACACCTTC
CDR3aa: CASSLGDYGYTF

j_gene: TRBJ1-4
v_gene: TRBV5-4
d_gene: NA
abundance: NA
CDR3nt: TGTGCCAGCAGCGGTAAAGTGGGGCAGGGTGGAAAACTGTTTTTT
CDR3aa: CASSGKVGQGGKLFF

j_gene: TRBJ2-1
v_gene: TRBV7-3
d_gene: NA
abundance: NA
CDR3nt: TGTGCCAGCAGCTTGACGGGGACCTGGGTTTACAATGAGCAGTTCTTC
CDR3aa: CASSLTGTWVYNEQFF

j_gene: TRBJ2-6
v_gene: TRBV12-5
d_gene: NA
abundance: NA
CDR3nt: TGTGCTAGTGGCCAGGCTGGGGCCAACGTCCTGACTTTC
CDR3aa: CASGQAGANVLTF

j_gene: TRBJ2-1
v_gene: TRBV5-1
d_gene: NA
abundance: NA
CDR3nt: TGCGCCAGCAGCTTGGATAACCCAGGCGTCAATGAGCAGTTCTTC
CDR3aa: CASSLDNPGVNEQFF

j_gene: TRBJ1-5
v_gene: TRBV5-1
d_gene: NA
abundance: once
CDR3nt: TGCGCCAGCAGCGCGGGGGGAAGCAATCAGCCCCAGCATTTT
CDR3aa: CASSAGGSNQPQHF

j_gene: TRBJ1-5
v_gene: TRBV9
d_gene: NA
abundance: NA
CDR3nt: TGTGCCAGCAGCGTAGAAAAGGCAGGGGAAAGCAATCAGCCCCAGCATTTT
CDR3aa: CASSVEKAGESNQPQHF

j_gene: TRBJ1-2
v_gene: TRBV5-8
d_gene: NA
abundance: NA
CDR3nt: TGTGCCAGCAGCTTGTACGGTCAGGGGAGCTATGGCTACACCTTC
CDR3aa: CASSLYGQGSYGYTF

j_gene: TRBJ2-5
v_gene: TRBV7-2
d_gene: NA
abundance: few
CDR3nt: TGTGCCAGCAGCTTATACGAGACCCAGTACTTC
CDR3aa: CASSLYETQYF

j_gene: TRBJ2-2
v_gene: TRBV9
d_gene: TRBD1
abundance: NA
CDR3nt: TGTGCCAGCAGAGAGACAGGGACCGGGGAGCTGTTTTTT
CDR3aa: CASRETGTGELFF

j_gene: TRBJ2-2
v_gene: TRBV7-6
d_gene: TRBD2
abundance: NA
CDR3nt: TGTGCCAGCAGCTTTGGATGGCTAGCGGCCGGGGAGCTGTTTTTT
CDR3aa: CASSFGWLAAGELFF

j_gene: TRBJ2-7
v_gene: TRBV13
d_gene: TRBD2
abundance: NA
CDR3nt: TGTGCCAGCAGAACCGGTCTAGCGGGAGCCTACGAGCAGTACTTC
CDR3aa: CASRTGLAGAYEQYF

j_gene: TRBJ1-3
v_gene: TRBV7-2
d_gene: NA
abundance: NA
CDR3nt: TGTGCCAGCAGCTTATTCAGGGGCTCTGGAAACACCATATATTTT
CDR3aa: CASSLFRGSGNTIYF

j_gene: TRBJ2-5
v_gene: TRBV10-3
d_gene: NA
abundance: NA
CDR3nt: TGTGCCATCAGTGATTTAGGGGGGGCGGAGACCCAGTACTTC
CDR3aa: CAISDLGGAETQYF

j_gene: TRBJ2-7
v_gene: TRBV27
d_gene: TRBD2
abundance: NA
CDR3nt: TGTGCCAGCAGCCCCCGACCGGGAGGGGAGCAGTACTTC
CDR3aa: CASSPRPGGEQYF

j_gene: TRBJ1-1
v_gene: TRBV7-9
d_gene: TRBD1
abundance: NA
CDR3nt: TGTGCCAGCCGGGACAGGGGACCGAACACTGAAGCTTTCTTT
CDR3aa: CASRDRGPNTEAFF

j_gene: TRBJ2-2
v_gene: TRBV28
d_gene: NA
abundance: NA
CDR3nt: TGTGCCAGCAGTTTATGGCCCGAGCTGTTTTTT
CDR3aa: CASSLWPELFF

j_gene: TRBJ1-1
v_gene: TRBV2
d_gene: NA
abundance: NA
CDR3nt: TGTGCCAGCACGTCGGGTCATACTGAAGCTTTCTTT
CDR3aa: CASTSGHTEAFF

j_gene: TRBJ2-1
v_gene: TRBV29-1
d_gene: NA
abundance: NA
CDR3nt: TGCAGCGTTTCCGGGATAGCCAGATGGGGCTACAATGAGCAGTTCTTC
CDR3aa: CSVSGIARWGYNEQFF

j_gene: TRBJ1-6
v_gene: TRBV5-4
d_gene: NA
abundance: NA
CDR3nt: TGTGCCAGCCATTCCTATAATTCACCCCTCCACTTT
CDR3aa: CASHSYNSPLHF

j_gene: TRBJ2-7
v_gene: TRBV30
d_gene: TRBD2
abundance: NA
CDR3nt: TGTGCCTGGAGTGACCTAGCGGGAGGGTACGAGCAGTACTTC
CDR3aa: CAWSDLAGGYEQYF

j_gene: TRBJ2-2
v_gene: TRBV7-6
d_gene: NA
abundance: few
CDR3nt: TGTGCCAGCAGCCCCAGGGGCAGGGAGGGCACCGGGGAGCTGTTTTTT
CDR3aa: CASSPRGREGTGELFF

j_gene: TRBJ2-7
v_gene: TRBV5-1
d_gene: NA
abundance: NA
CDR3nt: TGCGCCAGCAGCCTCCAACAGGGACCGACCTACGAGCAGTACTTC
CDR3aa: CASSLQQGPTYEQYF

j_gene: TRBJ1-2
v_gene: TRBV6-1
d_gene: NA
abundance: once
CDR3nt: TGTGCCAGCAGTGAGTCCGACCAGGGGTATGGCTACACCTTC
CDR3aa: CASSESDQGYGYTF

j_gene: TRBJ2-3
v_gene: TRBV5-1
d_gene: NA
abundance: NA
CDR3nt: TGCGCCAGCAGCTTAGGTGGGGGAATAGGAGTTACGCAGTATTTT
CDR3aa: CASSLGGGIGVTQYF

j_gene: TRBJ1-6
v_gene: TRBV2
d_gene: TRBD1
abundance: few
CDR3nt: TGTGCCAGCAGGGTCGAGGGGGCGAATAATTCACCCCTCCACTTT
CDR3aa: CASRVEGANNSPLHF

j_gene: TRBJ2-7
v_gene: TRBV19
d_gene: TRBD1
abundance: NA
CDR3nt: TGTGCCAGTAGTATCTCGGGACAGGGGTACGAGCAGTACTTC
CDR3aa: CASSISGQGYEQYF

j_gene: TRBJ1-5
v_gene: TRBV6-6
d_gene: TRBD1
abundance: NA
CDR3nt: TGTGCCAGCAGCACAGGGGGCGCCCGGGGCAATCAGCCCCAGCATTTT
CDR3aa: CASSTGGARGNQPQHF

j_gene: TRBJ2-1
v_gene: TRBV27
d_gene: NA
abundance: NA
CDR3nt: TGTGCCAGCAGTTTACGACAGACCTACAATGAGCAGTTCTTC
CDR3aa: CASSLRQTYNEQFF

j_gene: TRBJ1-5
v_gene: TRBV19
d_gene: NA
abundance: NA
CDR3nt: TGTGCCAGTAGTAGGACTTCCGGTGGCAATCAGCCCCAGCATTTT
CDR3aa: CASSRTSGGNQPQHF

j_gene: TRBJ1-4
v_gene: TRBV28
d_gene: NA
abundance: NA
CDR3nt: TGTGCCAGCAGTTTAGGACAGCATAATGAAAAACTGTTTTTT
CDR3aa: CASSLGQHNEKLFF

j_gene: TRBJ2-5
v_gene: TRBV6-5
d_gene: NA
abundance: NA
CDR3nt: TGTGCCAGCAGCCGGGGAGCAACCCGGGAGACCCAGTACTTC
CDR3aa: CASSRGATRETQYF